The present TCR beta chain was sequenced within a study of T cells in tuberculosis. Overall study context: In South Africa, adults with active tuberculosis were compared with IGRA-negative and latently infected IGRA-positive adolescents. General study findings and limits: Active tuberculosis TCR-alpha repertoires lay closer to GMM-specific TCRs than IGRA-negative controls, suggesting clonal expansion.

Germline CDR1 MDHEN, CDR2 SYDVKM. This CDR3 has 16 amino acids. The ends lost 2 bases at V and 5 bases at J; junction bases unmatched: 8. Remarks on this clone: What it binds is unknown.

This table comes from immunoSEQ multiplex PCR, and its TCRdb copy is limited to in-frame clones, with some not included. The sample shows about 34,000 clones, 80% to 95% of them seen only once. The time point denotes: new active TB diagnosis, blood taken before or within 7 days of starting treatment. Patients were newly diagnosed, HIV-seronegative, and aged 18 or older. The sequences come from PBMCs, collected at tuberculosis diagnosis. This TCR derives from an adult with tuberculosis. The rearrangement uses TRBV28 and TRBJ2-1; 8 bases are shared with TRBD2. The CDR3 sequence: CASSLVWREDHNEQFF. CDR3 nucleotides: TGTGCCAGCAGTTTAGTCTGGCGGGAGGACCACAATGAGCAGTTCTTC.